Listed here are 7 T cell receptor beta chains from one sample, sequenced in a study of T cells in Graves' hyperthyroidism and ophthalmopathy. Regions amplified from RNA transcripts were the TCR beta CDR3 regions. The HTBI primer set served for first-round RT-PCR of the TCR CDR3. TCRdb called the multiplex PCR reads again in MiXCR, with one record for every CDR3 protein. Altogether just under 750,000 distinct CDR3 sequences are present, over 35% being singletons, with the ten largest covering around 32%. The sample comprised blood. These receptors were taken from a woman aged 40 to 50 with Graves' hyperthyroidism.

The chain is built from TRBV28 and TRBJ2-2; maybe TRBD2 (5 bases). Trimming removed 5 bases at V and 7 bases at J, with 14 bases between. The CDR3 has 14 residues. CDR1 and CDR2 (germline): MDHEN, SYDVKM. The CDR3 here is CASSLPTDFGELFF. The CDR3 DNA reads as TGTGCCAGCAGTCTACCCACGGACTTCGGGGAGCTGTTTTTT.

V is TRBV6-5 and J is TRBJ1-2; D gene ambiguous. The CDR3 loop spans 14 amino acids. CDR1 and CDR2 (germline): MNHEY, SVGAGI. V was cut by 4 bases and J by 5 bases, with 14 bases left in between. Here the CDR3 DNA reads TGTGCCAGCAGTTTCGCGGGGTTTCAATATGGCTACACCTTC. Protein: CASSFAGFQYGYTF.

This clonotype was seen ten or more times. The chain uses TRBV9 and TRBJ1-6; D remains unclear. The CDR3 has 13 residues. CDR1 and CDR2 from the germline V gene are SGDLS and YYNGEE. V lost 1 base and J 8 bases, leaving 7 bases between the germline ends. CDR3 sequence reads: CASSVYGDSPLHF. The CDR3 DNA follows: TGTGCCAGCAGCGTATACGGAGATTCACCCCTCCACTTT.

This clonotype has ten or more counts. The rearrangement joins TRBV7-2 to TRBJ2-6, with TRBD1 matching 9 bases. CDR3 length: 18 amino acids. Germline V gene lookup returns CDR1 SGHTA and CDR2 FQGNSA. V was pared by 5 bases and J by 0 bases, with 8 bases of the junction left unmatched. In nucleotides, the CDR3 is TGTGCCAGCAGCCCGGCAGGGACAGGGATCTCTGGGGCCAACGTCCTGACTTTC. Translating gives CASSPAGTGISGANVLTF. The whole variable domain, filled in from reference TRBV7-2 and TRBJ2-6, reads GAGVSQSPSNKVTEKGKDVELRCDPISGHTALYWYRQSLGQGLEFLIYFQGNSAPDKSGLPSDRFSAERTGGSVSTLTIQRTQQEDSAVYLCASSPAGTGISGANVLTFGAGSRLTVL.

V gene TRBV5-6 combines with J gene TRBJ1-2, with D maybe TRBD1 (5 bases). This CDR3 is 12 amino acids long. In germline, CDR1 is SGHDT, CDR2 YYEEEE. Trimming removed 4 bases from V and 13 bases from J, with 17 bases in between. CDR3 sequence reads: CASSEPPGTATF. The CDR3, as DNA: TGTGCCAGCAGCGAACCACCAGGGACCGCCACCTTC.

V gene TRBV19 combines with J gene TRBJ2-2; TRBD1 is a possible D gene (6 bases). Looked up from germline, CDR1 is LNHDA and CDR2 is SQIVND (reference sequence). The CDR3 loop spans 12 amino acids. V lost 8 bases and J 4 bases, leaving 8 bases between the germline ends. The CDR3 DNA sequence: TGTGCCAGTGAACAGGGCACCGGGGAGCTGTTTTTT. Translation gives CASEQGTGELFF.

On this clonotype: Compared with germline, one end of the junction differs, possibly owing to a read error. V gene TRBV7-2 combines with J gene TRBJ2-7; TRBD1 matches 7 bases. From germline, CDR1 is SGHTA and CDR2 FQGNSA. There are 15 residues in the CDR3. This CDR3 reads CASSLLTGITGELYF. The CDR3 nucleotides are TGTGCCAGCAGCTTGTTGACAGGGATCACCGGGGAGCTGTACTTC.